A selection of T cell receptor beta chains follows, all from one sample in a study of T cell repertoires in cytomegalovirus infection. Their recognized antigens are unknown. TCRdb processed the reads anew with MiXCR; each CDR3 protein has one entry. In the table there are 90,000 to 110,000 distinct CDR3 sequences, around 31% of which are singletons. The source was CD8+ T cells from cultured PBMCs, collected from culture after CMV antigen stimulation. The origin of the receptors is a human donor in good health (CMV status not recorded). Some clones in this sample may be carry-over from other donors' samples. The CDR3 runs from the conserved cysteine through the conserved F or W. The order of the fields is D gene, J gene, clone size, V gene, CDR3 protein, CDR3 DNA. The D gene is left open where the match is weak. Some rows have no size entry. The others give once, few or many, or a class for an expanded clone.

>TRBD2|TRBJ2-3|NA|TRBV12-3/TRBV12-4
CASTLSGGADTQYF
TGTGCCAGCACCTTGAGCGGGGGGGCCGATACGCAGTATTTT
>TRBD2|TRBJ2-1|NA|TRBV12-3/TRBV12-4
CASSLGISGGEQFF
TGTGCCAGCAGTTTGGGGATTAGCGGGGGAGAGCAGTTCTTC
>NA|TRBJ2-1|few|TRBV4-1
CASSQYGGTYNEQFF
TGCGCCAGCAGCCAGTACGGGGGAACCTACAATGAGCAGTTCTTC
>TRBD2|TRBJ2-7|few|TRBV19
CASSNLRLAAFGEQYF
TGTGCCAGTAGCAACCTACGACTAGCGGCGTTTGGGGAGCAGTACTTC
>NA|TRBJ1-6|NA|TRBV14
CASSPSSYNSPLHF
TGTGCCAGCAGCCCGAGCTCCTATAATTCACCCCTCCACTTT
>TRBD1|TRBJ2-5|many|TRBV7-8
CASSWVRQGPETQYF
TGTGCCAGCAGCTGGGTCCGACAGGGCCCAGAGACCCAGTACTTC
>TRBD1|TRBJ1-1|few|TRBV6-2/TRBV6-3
CASWTGTGLRAFF
TGTGCCAGCTGGACCGGGACAGGGCTACGAGCTTTCTTT
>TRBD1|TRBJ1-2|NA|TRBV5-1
CASRNGGQGLDGYTF
TGCGCCAGCAGAAATGGGGGACAGGGGCTCGATGGCTACACCTTC
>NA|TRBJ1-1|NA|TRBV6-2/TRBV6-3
CASSASLTEAFF
TGTGCCAGCAGTGCCTCCCTCACTGAAGCTTTCTTT
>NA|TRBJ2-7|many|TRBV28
CASSLSPDRPSYEQYF
TGTGCCAGCAGTTTATCGCCCGACAGGCCCTCCTACGAGCAGTACTTC
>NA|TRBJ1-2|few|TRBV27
CASSGDRLYGYTF
TGTGCCAGCAGCGGAGACAGACTATATGGCTACACCTTC
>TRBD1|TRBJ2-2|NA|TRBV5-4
CATGGPGELFF
TGTGCCACAGGGGGCCCCGGGGAGCTGTTTTTT
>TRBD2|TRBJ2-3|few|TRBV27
CASSLSGGAMDTQYF
TGTGCCAGCAGTCTTAGCGGGGGGGCCATGGATACGCAGTATTTT
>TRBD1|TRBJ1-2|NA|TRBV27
CASRPGQDYYGYTF
TGTGCCAGCAGACCCGGACAGGATTACTATGGCTACACCTTC
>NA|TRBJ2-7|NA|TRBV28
CASSFQSRYEQYF
TGTGCCAGCAGTTTTCAGTCCCGCTACGAGCAGTACTTC
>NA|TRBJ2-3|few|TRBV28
CASIEDSGLDTQYF
TGTGCCAGCATAGAAGACAGCGGTTTAGATACGCAGTATTTT
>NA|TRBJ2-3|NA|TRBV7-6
CASSLVTAVTDTQYF
TGTGCCAGCAGCTTAGTTACAGCAGTGACAGATACGCAGTATTTT
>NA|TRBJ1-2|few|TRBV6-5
CASGGPVTGGYTF
TGTGCCAGTGGGGGGCCGGTAACGGGAGGCTACACCTTC
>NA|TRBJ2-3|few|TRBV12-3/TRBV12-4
CASSLGSVDTQYF
TGTGCCAGCAGTTTAGGGAGCGTAGATACGCAGTATTTT
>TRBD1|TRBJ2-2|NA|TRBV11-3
CASSPTGTGNTGELFF
TGTGCCAGCAGCCCCACCGGGACAGGGAACACCGGGGAGCTGTTTTTT
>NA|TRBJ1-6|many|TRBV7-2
CASSLDKEIWNSPLHF
TGTGCCAGCAGCTTAGATAAGGAGATATGGAATTCACCCCTCCACTTT
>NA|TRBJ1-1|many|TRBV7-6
CASSYGPETPLQAFF
TGTGCCAGCAGCTATGGGCCCGAGACACCTCTACAAGCTTTCTTT
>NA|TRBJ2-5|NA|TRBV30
CAWSDNEETQYF
TGTGCCTGGAGTGACAACGAAGAGACCCAGTACTTC
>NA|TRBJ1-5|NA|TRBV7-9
CASSFGSGAQPQHF
TGTGCCAGCAGCTTCGGATCAGGGGCCCAGCCCCAGCATTTT
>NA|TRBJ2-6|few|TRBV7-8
CASSPGHVLTF
TGTGCCAGCAGCCCGGGCCACGTCCTGACTTTC
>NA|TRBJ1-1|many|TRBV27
CASSFGNFENTEAFF
TGTGCCAGCAGTTTCGGGAATTTTGAGAACACTGAAGCTTTCTTT
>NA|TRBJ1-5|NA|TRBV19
CASSIGAGNQPQHF
TGTGCCAGTAGTATTGGGGCAGGCAATCAGCCCCAGCATTTT
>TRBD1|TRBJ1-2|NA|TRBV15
CATSRVRTGGSLGGYTF
TGTGCCACCAGCAGAGTCCGGACAGGGGGCTCTCTGGGAGGCTACACCTTC
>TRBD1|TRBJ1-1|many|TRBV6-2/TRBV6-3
CASSLTPTGRTEAFF
TGTGCCAGCAGTCTTACGCCGACAGGGCGCACTGAAGCTTTCTTT
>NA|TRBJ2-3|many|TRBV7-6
CASSVDRGYSLGDTQYF
TGTGCCAGCAGCGTCGACCGGGGCTATTCCCTGGGAGATACGCAGTATTTT
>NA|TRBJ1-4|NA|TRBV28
CASSQFGVYEKLFF
TGTGCCAGCAGCCAGTTTGGGGTCTATGAAAAACTGTTTTTT
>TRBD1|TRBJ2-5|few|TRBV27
CASRPGDSRQETQYF
TGTGCCAGCAGACCCGGGGACAGTCGCCAAGAGACCCAGTACTTC
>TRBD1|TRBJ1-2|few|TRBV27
CASSFQGAYGYTF
TGTGCCAGCAGTTTTCAGGGGGCGTATGGCTACACCTTC
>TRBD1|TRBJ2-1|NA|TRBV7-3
CASSLYPGGNNEQFF
TGTGCCAGCAGCTTATACCCAGGGGGAAACAATGAGCAGTTCTTC
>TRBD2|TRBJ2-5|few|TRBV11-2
CASKRTSEETQYF
TGTGCCAGCAAACGGACTAGTGAAGAGACCCAGTACTTC
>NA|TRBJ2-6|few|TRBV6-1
CASSYSGGPTSGANVLTF
TGTGCCAGCAGTTACAGCGGAGGCCCAACCTCTGGGGCCAACGTCCTGACTTTC
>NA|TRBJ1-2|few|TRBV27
CASSPNQGFLGYTF
TGTGCCAGCAGTCCGAACCAGGGGTTCTTGGGCTACACCTTC
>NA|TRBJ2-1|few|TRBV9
CASSVGWTENNEQFF
TGTGCCAGCAGCGTAGGATGGACAGAAAACAATGAGCAGTTCTTC
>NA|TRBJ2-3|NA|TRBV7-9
CASSPKYQPVGRPTDTQYF
TGTGCCAGCAGCCCTAAATACCAACCGGTGGGGAGGCCGACAGATACGCAGTATTTT
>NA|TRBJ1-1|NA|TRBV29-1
CSVEGRVNTEAFF
TGCAGCGTTGAAGGGCGGGTGAACACTGAAGCTTTCTTT
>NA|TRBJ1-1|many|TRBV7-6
CASSLLGTTTEAFF
TGTGCCAGCAGCTTGTTGGGTACAACCACTGAAGCTTTCTTT
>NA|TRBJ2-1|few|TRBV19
CASSNLGGYNEQFF
TGTGCCAGTAGTAATCTCGGGGGTTACAATGAGCAGTTCTTC
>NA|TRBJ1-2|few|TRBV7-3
CASSLSGSYGYTF
TGTGCCAGCAGCTTATCAGGGTCCTATGGCTACACCTTC
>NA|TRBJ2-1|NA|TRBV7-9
CASSPTDDHLF
TGTGCCAGCAGCCCGACGGACGATCACCTCTTC
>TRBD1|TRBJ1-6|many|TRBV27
CASSSQGAISPLHF
TGTGCCAGCAGTTCACAGGGGGCAATTTCACCCCTCCACTTT
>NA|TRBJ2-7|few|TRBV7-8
CASSPGTAEQYF
TGTGCCAGCAGCCCCGGGACCGCCGAGCAGTACTTC
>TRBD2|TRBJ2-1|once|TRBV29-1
CSVEALTSGGFLDEQFF
TGCAGCGTTGAGGCCCTGACTAGCGGGGGGTTCTTAGATGAGCAGTTCTTC
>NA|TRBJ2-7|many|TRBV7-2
CASSLEKGSYEQYF
TGTGCCAGCAGCTTAGAGAAGGGCTCCTACGAGCAGTACTTC
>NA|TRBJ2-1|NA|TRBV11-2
CASSIISGMVNNEQFF
TGTGCCAGCAGCATTATCAGTGGAATGGTAAACAATGAGCAGTTCTTC
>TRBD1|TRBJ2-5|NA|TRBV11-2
CASSTLNGTGGKETQYF
TGTGCCAGCAGCACCCTAAACGGGACAGGGGGCAAGGAGACCCAGTACTTC
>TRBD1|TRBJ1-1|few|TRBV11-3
CASSLRSGGRNTEAFF
TGTGCCAGCAGCTTACGCTCAGGGGGCCGGAACACTGAAGCTTTCTTT
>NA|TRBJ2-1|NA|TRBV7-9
CASSLMTTDEQFF
TGTGCCAGCAGCTTAATGACGACGGATGAGCAGTTCTTC
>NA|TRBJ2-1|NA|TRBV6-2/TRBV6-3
CASTWKFGPNEQFF
TGTGCCAGCACCTGGAAATTCGGCCCCAATGAGCAGTTCTTC
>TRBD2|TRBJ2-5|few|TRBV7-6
CASSLVAGGEETQYF
TGTGCCAGCAGCTTAGTAGCGGGGGGCGAAGAGACCCAGTACTTC
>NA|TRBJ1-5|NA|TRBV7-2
CASTGGLGQPQHF
TGTGCCAGCACCGGGGGATTGGGTCAGCCCCAGCATTTT
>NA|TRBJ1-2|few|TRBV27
CASKGQWTGYTF
TGTGCCAGCAAAGGACAGTGGACCGGCTACACCTTC